This T cell receptor (beta chain) derives from a study of blood T cell repertoires in COVID-19. V lost 2 bases to trimming and J lost 2 bases; unmatched junction nucleotides: 6. This CDR3 is 16 amino acids long. Germline CDR1 is SNHLY and CDR2 is FYNNEI. Sequencing was performed with immunoSEQ multiplex PCR; in TCRdb, only in-frame clones are kept and a portion is missing. The sample records more than 15,000 clones, roughly 91% being singletons. The origin of this receptor is a woman aged 55-75 years with active COVID-19. The genes are TRBV2 and TRBJ2-3; 8 nucleotides line up with TRBD1. Material for sequencing was peripheral blood. The CDR3 sequence is CASSEQGAYLTDTQYF. The CDR3 coding sequence is TGTGCCAGCAGTGAACAGGGGGCGTATCTCACAGATACGCAGTATTTT.